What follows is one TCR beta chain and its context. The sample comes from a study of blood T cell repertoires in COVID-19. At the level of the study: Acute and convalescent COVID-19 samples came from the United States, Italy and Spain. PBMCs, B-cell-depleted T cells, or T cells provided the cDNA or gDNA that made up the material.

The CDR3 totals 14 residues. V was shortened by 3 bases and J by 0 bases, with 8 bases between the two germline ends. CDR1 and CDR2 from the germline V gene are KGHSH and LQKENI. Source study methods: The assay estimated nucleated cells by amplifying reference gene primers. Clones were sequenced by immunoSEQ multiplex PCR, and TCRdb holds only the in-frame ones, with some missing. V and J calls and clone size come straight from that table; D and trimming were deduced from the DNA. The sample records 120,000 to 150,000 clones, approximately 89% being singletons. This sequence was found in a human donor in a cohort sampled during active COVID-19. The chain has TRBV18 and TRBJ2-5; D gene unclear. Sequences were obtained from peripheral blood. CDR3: CASSPTENQETQYF. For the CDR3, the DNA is TGTGCCAGCTCACCCACTGAGAACCAAGAGACCCAGTACTTC.